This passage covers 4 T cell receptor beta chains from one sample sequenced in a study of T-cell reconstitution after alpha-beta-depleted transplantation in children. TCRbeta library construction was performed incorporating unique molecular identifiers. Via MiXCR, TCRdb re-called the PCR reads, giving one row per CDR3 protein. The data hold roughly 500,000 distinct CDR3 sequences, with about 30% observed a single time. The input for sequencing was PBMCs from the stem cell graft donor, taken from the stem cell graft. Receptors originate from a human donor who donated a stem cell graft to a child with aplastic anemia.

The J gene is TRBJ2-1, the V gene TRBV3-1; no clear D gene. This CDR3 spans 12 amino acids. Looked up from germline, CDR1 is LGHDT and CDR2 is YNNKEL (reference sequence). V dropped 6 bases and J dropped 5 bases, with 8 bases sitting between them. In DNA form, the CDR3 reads TGTGCCAGCAGAGGTGGGAACAATGAGCAGTTCTTC. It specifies CASRGGNNEQFF.

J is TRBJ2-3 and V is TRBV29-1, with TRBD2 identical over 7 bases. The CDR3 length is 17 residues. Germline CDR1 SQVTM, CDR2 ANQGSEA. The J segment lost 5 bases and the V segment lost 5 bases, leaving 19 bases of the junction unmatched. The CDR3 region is CSVRKIIGGRAVDTQYF. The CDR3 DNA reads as TGCAGCGTTCGGAAAATTATCGGGGGGAGGGCCGTAGATACGCAGTATTTT.

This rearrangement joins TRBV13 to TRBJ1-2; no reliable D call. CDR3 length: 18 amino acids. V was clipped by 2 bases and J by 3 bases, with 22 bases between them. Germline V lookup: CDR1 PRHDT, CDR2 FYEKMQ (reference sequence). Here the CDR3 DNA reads TGTGCCAGCAGCTTAAGCCCGGGGTTCGAGGGCCTCTACTATGGCTACACCTTC. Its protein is CASSLSPGFEGLYYGYTF.

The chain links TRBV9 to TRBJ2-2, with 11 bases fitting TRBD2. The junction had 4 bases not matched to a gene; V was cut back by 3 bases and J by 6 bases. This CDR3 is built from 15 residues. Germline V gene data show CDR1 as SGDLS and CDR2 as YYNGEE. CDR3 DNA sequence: TGTGCCAGCAGCGGTAGCGGGAGGGCCGCCGGGGAGCTGTTTTTT. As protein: CASSGSGRAAGELFF.